This passage covers 13 T cell receptor beta chains from one sample sequenced in a study of blood T cells in healthy people across ages. With a J-beta primer mix and a sample-barcoded 5' primer, a second PCR ran about 7 to 11 cycles. Each CDR3 protein is one row after TCRdb ran MiXCR on the 5' RACE reads. The data contain roughly 1.5 million distinct CDR3 sequences, about 45% of them singletons. The sample was blood. The receptors derive from a woman between 18 and 29 years old in good health.

The V and J genes are TRBV7-2 and TRBJ2-1; 9 bases are a match to TRBD2. The CDR3 spans 14 residues. The germline V gene encodes CDR1 SGHTA and CDR2 FQGNSA. The ends lost 3 bases at V and 9 bases at J; junction bases unmatched: 6. CDR3 protein: CASSFSSGGGEQFF. CDR3 DNA sequence: TGTGCCAGCAGCTTTAGTAGCGGGGGTGGTGAGCAGTTCTTC.

In this sample, this clonotype turned up a few times. This rearrangement joins TRBV4-3 to TRBJ2-2, with D perhaps given as TRBD1 or TRBD2 (5 bases each). Germline V lookup: CDR1 LGHNA, CDR2 YSLEER. The CDR3 loop spans 17 amino acids. V lost 0 bases and J lost 7, with 18 bases in between. The CDR3 bases are TGCGCCAGCAGCCAAGAAACGGGGCCAAGAACATTCGGGGAGCTGTTTTTT. It codes for CASSQETGPRTFGELFF.

V and J are TRBV27 and TRBJ1-5; tentative D call: TRBD1 (5 bases). CDR3 length: 13 residues. Germline CDR1 reads MNHEY; CDR2 reads SMNVEV (reference sequence). Trimming removed 5 bases from V and 5 bases from J, with 10 bases in between. The CDR3 loop reads CASSRGEYQPQHF. In nucleotides, the CDR3 is TGTGCCAGCAGTCGGGGGGAGTATCAGCCCCAGCATTTT.

This chain links TRBV18 with TRBJ2-1, with 13 bases fitting TRBD2. This CDR3 is built from 18 residues. CDR1 and CDR2 from the germline V gene are KGHSH and LQKENI. V lost 6 bases to trimming and J lost 4 bases; unmatched junction nucleotides: 12. CDR3 sequence reads: CASSPTSGRGSTYNEQFF. Written as DNA, the CDR3 is TGTGCCAGCTCCCCTACTAGCGGGAGGGGATCCACTTACAATGAGCAGTTCTTC.

J is TRBJ1-3 and V is TRBV20-1; a possible D gene is TRBD1 (5 bases). V gave up 0 bases and J gave up 0 bases, with 9 bases separating them. Germline values: CDR1 DFQATT, CDR2 SNEGSKA (reference sequence). The CDR3 has 15 amino acids. The CDR3 DNA follows: TGCAGTGCTAGAGATTGGGGGAACTCTGGAAACACCATATATTTT. Protein product: CSARDWGNSGNTIYF.

The chain employs TRBV6-2 or TRBV6-3 and TRBJ1-2, with TRBD1 matching over 7 bases. Per germline, CDR1 MNHEY and CDR2 SVGEGT. Trimming removed 2 bases from V and 5 bases from J; junction bases left unmatched: 5. This CDR3 is 14 amino acids long. The CDR3 here is CASSYVGTVYGYTF. CDR3 nucleotides: TGTGCCAGCAGTTACGTCGGGACAGTTTATGGCTACACCTTC.

V usage is TRBV7-3 and J usage is TRBJ2-2; 13 bases align to TRBD2. This CDR3 is built from 19 residues. The J segment lost 5 bases and the V segment lost 5 bases, leaving 14 bases of the junction unmatched. Germline V gene data show CDR1 as SGHTA and CDR2 as FQGTGA. CDR3 region: CASSPRTGGLAGLTGELFF. Here the CDR3 DNA reads TGTGCCAGCAGCCCCCGGACAGGGGGACTAGCGGGATTGACCGGGGAGCTGTTTTTT.

In this sample, this clonotype turned up many times. J is TRBJ1-2 and V is TRBV9, with D unresolved. V was trimmed by 4 bases and J by 6 bases, leaving 13 bases between them. Germline assignment: CDR1 SGDLS and CDR2 YYNGEE. The CDR3 has 13 residues. CDR3 sequence reads: CASSPLLLDGYTF. The CDR3, as DNA: TGTGCCAGCAGCCCCCTCCTCTTGGATGGCTACACCTTC.

With regard to this clonotype: One end of the junction is discordant with germline, which a read error may explain. The J gene is TRBJ2-3, the V gene TRBV20-1, with D possibly TRBD2 on 6 matching bases. The length of the CDR3 is 15 residues. CDR1 and CDR2 from the germline V gene are DFQATT and SNEGSKA (reference sequence). The CDR3 sequence: CSTSLTRGSGDTQYF. The CDR3 DNA reads TGCAGTACTAGTCTAACGCGGGGCTCAGGGGATACGCAGTATTTT.

The chain employs TRBV20-1 and TRBJ1-5, with 8 bases identical to TRBD1. Germline CDR1 reads DFQATT; CDR2 reads SNEGSKA (reference sequence). CDR3 length: 13 residues. Trimming at V came to 2 bases and at J to 6 bases, leaving 3 bases not matched to a gene. The CDR3 sequence is CSARQTGVQPQHF. The CDR3, as DNA: TGCAGTGCTAGACAGACAGGGGTTCAGCCCCAGCATTTT.

The rearrangement links TRBV27 to TRBJ2-7, with unresolved D. The J call may be in error: the DNA end matches TRBJ2-4 better. The CDR3 extends over 14 amino acids. Germline V CDR1 and CDR2: MNHEY, SMNVEV (reference sequence). CDR3 in amino acids: CASSLKWAKNIQYF. The CDR3 DNA sequence: TGTGCCAGCAGTTTAAAGTGGGCCAAAAACATTCAGTACTTC.

The chain joins TRBV6-5 to TRBJ2-7; 7 nucleotides agree with TRBD2. The J call is in doubt because the DNA end fits TRBJ2-5 better. In germline, CDR1 is MNHEY, CDR2 SVGAGI. The CDR3 runs to 13 residues. The CDR3 region has the DNA TGTGCCAGCATCTCCCCAGCGGGGGAGACCCAGTACTTC. This sequence encodes CASISPAGETQYF.

This clonotype was observed a few times. The J gene is TRBJ2-7, the V gene TRBV3-1, with D possibly TRBD2 on 6 matching bases. Germline V gives CDR1 LGHDT, CDR2 YNNKEL (reference sequence). CDR3 size: 14 residues. V gave up 0 bases and J gave up 6 bases, with 12 bases separating them. CDR3 DNA sequence: TGTGCCAGCAGCCAAGATTACGGGAGTGGCGAGCAGTACTTC. As protein: CASSQDYGSGEQYF.